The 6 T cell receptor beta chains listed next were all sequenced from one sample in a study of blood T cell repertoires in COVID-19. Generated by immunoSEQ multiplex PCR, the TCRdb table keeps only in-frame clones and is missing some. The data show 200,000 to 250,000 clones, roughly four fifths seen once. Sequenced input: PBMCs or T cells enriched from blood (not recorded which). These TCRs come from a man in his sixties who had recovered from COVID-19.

CDR3 coding DNA: TGTGCCAGCAGCTTGAGGACAGGACAGGGAGATCAGCCCCAGCATTTT. Protein sequence: CASSLRTGQGDQPQHF. The rearrangement uses TRBV5-8 and TRBJ1-5, with 8 nucleotides matching TRBD1. From germline, CDR1 is SGHTS and CDR2 YDEGEE. The length of the CDR3 is 16 residues. The junction had 8 bases not matched to a gene; V was cut back by 1 base and J by 5 bases.

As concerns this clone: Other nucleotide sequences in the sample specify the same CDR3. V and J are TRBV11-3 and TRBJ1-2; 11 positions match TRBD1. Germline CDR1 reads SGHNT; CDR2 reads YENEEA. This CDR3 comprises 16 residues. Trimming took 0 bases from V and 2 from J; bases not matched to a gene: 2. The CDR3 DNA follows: TGTGCCAGCAGCTTAGAAAGGACAGGGGGCAACTATGGCTACACCTTC. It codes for CASSLERTGGNYGYTF.

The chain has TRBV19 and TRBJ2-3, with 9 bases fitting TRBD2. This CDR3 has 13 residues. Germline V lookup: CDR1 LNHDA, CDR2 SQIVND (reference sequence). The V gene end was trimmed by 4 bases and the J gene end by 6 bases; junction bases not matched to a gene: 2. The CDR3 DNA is TGTGCCAGTAGTAGACTAGCGGAGGATACGCAGTATTTT. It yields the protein CASSRLAEDTQYF.

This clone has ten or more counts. CDR3 DNA sequence: TGTGCCAGCTCTCGCACAGGTTCAGATCAGCCCCAGCATTTT. Amino acid sequence: CASSRTGSDQPQHF. J is TRBJ1-5 and V is TRBV18; possibly TRBD1 for D (5 bases). This CDR3 has 14 residues. Germline V CDR1 and CDR2: KGHSH, LQKENI. The V end was cut by 6 bases, the J end by 5 bases, with 14 bases between.

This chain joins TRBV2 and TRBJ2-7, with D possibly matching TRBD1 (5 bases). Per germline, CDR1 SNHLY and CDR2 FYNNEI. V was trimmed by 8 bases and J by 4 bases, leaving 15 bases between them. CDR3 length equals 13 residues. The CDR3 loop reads CASQTVFEYEQYF. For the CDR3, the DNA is TGTGCCAGCCAGACAGTCTTCGAGTACGAGCAGTACTTC.

As DNA, the CDR3 is TGTGCCAGCAGCCCAACGTCGAGGAACACTGAAGCTTTCTTT. Translation: CASSPTSRNTEAFF. The chain carries TRBV13 and TRBJ1-1; D is unclear. The germline CDR1 and CDR2 sequences are PRHDT and FYEKMQ (reference sequence). Deletions cut 5 bases from V and 1 base from J, with 11 bases between. There are 14 residues in the CDR3.